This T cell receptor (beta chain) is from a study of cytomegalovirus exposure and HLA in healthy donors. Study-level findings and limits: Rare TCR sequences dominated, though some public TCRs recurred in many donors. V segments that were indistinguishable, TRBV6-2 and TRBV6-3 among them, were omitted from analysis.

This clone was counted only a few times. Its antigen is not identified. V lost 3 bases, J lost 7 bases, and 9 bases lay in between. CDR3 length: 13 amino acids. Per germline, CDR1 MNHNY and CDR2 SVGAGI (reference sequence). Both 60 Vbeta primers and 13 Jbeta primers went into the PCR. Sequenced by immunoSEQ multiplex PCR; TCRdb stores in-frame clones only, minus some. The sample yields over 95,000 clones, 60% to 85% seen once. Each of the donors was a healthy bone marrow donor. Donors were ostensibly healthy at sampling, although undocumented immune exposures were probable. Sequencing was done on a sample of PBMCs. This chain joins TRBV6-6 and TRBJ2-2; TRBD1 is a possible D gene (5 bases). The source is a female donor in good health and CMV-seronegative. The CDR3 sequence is CASSYQGHGELFF. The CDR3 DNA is TGTGCCAGCAGTTATCAGGGCCACGGGGAGCTGTTTTTT.